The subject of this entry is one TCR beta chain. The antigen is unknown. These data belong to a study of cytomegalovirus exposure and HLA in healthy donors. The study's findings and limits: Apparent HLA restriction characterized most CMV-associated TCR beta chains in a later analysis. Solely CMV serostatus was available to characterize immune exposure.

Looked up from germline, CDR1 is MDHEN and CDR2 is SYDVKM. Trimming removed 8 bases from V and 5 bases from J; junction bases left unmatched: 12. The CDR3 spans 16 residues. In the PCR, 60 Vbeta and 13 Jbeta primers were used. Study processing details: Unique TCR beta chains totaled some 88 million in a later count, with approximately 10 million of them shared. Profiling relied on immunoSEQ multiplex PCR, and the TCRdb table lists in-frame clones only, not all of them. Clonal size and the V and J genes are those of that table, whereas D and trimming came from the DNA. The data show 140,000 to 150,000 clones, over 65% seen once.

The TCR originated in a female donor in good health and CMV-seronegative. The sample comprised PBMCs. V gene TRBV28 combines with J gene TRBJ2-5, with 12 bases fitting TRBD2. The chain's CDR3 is CASDPGTSGRGETQYF. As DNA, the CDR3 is TGTGCCAGCGACCCCGGGACTAGCGGGCGGGGGGAGACCCAGTACTTC.